This T cell receptor beta chain emerged from a study of shared clonotypes between healthy human individuals. Study outcomes and limitations: Owing to a small donor count, the genetic and exposure-history diversity represented was limited. When compared with the clonotypes that were shared by all four sorted-subset donors, the non-shared clonotypes turned out to have lower generation probabilities.

The CDR3 has 15 amino acids. V shed 5 bases, J shed 11 bases, and the junction held 14 bases outside the gene matches. The germline gives CDR1 MNHEY, CDR2 SMNVEV (reference sequence). Every contributor of samples was a Caucasian grown-up residing in Nashville, Tennessee. Original processing notes: Junction-only sequences produced by ImmunoSEQ had no quality scores, so filtering differed. Some clones are missing from TCRdb's copy, which holds only in-frame ones; the method was immunoSEQ multiplex PCR. V, J and clone size reflect that table, while D and trimming were determined from the DNA. Of over 2 million clones listed, just under 95% are singletons. About this clone: Its antigen is not known.

The receptor's source is a man in his late teens or twenties in good health. Some clones in this sample may be carry-over from other donors' samples. The chain joins TRBV27 to TRBJ2-1, with 8 bases fitting TRBD2. Sequencing was performed on naive CD4+ T cells from PBMCs. Stated subset: CD45RA+ positively selected. CDR3 residues: CASSPDQRETHKQFF. CDR3 nucleotides: TGTGCCAGCAGTCCCGACCAGCGGGAGACGCATAAGCAGTTCTTC.